This T cell receptor beta chain was retrieved from a study of response to subunit inactivated influenza vaccine. Study-level findings and limits: Authors suggested seasonal influenza vaccinations each recruit few new T cells.

This clonotype was observed a few times. The antigen remains unidentified. TCRdb re-derived calls from the RT-PCR reads in MiXCR, one entry per CDR3 protein. Of over 750,000 distinct CDR3 sequences in the sample, 21% are singletons; the top ten hold 9.5% to 13%. CDR3 length equals 14 residues. V was cut by 4 bases and J by 5 bases, with 14 bases left in between. Germline V gives CDR1 SGDLS, CDR2 YYNGEE. This chain links TRBV9 with TRBJ2-3, with a possible D match to TRBD2 (6 bases). This sequence originates from a man over 45 who received an inactivated influenza vaccine. Sequencing was performed on PBMCs from blood, taken roughly 5 days after vaccination. The CDR3 reads CASSPRLGGDTQYF. In nucleotides, the CDR3 is TGTGCCAGCAGCCCAAGACTAGGTGGAGATACGCAGTATTTT. The full variable domain, completed using reference TRBV9 and TRBJ2-3, is DSGVTQTPKHLITATGQRVTLRCSPRSGDLSVYWYQQSLDQGLQFLIQYYNGEERAKGNILERFSAQQFPDLHSELNLSSLELGDSALYFCASSPRLGGDTQYFGPGTRLTVL.